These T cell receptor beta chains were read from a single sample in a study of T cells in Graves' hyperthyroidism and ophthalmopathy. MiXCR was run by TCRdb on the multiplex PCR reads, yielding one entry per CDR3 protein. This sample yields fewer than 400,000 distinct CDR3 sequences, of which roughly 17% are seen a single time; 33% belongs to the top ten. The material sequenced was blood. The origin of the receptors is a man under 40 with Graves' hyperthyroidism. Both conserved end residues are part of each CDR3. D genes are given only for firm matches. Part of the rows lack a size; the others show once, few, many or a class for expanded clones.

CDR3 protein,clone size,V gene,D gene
CASNPTSGRPTYNEQFF,many,TRBV11-2,TRBD2
CATLDFGAGGWNTGELFF,-,TRBV15,TRBD2
CASTYTGGLGNTEAFF,many,TRBV12-3/TRBV12-4,TRBD1
CASSPIASFWLTPSCEQYF,-,TRBV7-7,-
CASSFGLEDEQYF,many,TRBV12-3/TRBV12-4,TRBD2
CASSQTGGEQFF,many,TRBV18,-
CASSRSGSNSGANVLTF,-,TRBV7-2,TRBD2
CASSPNLQGTQYF,-,TRBV5-1,TRBD1
CASTAGGETQYF,many,TRBV30,TRBD2
CASTYRVGGYSGANVLTF,many,TRBV12-3/TRBV12-4,-
CATSRDLGRGGGTQYF,few,TRBV15,-
CASRSTTEAFF,many,TRBV28,-
CASSSAPGQGGTQYF,-,TRBV7-2,TRBD1
CASSVGQVQETQYF,many,TRBV18,TRBD1
CASSYQDRNVAFF,-,TRBV6-5,-
CATSDSSPPSYEQYF,many,TRBV24-1,-
CSADLAGGPETQYF,many,TRBV29-1,TRBD2
CASSVTLVSSTDTQYF,few,TRBV9,-
CASSSPNSGAYEQYF,many,TRBV7-9,TRBD2
CSAKRLAGQETQYF,few,TRBV20-1,TRBD2
CASSSRGGDQPQHF,many,TRBV3-1,-
CASSVERTGQETQYF,many,TRBV6-1,-
CASSRDRGSQETQYF,many,TRBV11-1,TRBD1
CASSPDGTARGGYTF,-,TRBV19,-
CASSASGTPADEQFF,few,TRBV5-4,-
CATSRGLAASTDTQYF,-,TRBV19,TRBD2